The subject of this entry is one TCR beta chain. Its antigen is not identified. The source of the sample is a study of blood T cells in healthy people across ages. Study-level points and caveats: Relative to aged donors, long-lived donors carried more naive CD4+ cells and displayed higher diversity.

Germline assignment: CDR1 SEHNR and CDR2 FQNEAQ (reference sequence). With 7 bases removed from V and 9 bases from J, the gap between germline ends came to 13 bases. This CDR3 has 13 amino acids. Primers used in a second PCR of about 7 to 12 cycles were a sample-barcoded 5' primer and a J-beta primer mix. Template switching added a 12-random-nucleotide identifier to every cDNA molecule. TCRdb reanalysed the 5' RACE reads using MiXCR and keeps one entry per CDR3 protein. The table lists 550,000 to 700,000 distinct CDR3 sequences, 25% to 30% of them singletons. The people who gave samples were healthy Caucasians from Russia, aged about 6 to 95. Isolation yielded PBMCs, at least 7 million per sample, in every case.

Source material: blood. This chain uses TRBV7-9 with TRBJ1-6; D remains unclear. The receptor's source is a woman aged 65 to 85 in good health. CDR3 coding DNA: TGTGCCAGCACGACGGCGGATGGTTCACCCCTCCACTTT. This gives the protein CASTTADGSPLHF.